The 27 T cell receptor beta chains below come from one sample, sequenced in a study of human T cells and chemical hapten exposure. The time point denotes: pre-sensitization, week 0. Treatment reported: therapeutic diphenylcyclopropenone sensitization with weekly scalp DPC. TCRdb ran MiXCR on the RACE reads and lists one entry per CDR3 protein. The sample comprises under 400,000 distinct CDR3 sequences, around 5.5% of which are singletons, and 2% to 3% rests with the top ten. Sequences were derived from whole blood, sampled in connection with sensitization to the hapten diphenylcyclopropenone (DPC). These receptors all stem from a woman between 50 and 59 years old with alopecia areata. Some clones in this sample may be carry-over from other donors' samples.

This clonotype was seen ten or more times. The CDR3 here is CARLDRENTGELFF. CDR3 nucleotides: TGTGCCAGATTGGACAGGGAGAACACCGGGGAGCTGTTTTTT. The V call is TRBV21-1, the J call TRBJ2-2; the table's D call of TRBD1 was not tested on the DNA. TRBV21-1 is given as a pseudogene. CDR3 length: 14 amino acids.

This clonotype was seen many times. The genes are TRBV12-3 or TRBV12-4 and TRBJ1-5; D is perhaps TRBD1 (6 bases). Trimming removed 5 bases from V and 9 bases from J, with 17 bases in between. The CDR3 covers 14 residues. The CDR3 coding sequence is TGTGCCAGCAGTCGGGGGGCAGGGGAAAGGCCCCAGCATTTT. Translation: CASSRGAGERPQHF.

This clonotype was counted at least ten times. This chain links TRBV6-6 with TRBJ2-1; D is undetermined. V was shortened by 5 bases and J by 1 base, with 15 bases between the two germline ends. This CDR3 contains 16 residues. CDR1 is MNHNY and CDR2 is SVGAGI in the germline V gene (reference sequence). The CDR3 protein is CASSQRRSTSYNEQFF. The CDR3 region has the DNA TGTGCCAGCAGTCAACGCCGCTCGACATCCTACAATGAGCAGTTCTTC.

This chain connects TRBV5-1 to TRBJ1-6; D not resolved. V lost 1 base to trimming and J lost 9 bases, with 8 bases between them. The germline CDR1 and CDR2 sequences are SGHRS and YFSETQ. The length of the CDR3 is 13 residues. The CDR3 spells CASSLYKGSPLHF. The CDR3 region has the DNA TGCGCCAGCAGCTTGTACAAGGGTTCACCCCTCCACTTT.

This clonotype was seen at least ten times. The rearrangement joins TRBV20-1 to TRBJ1-5; D uncertain. The CDR3 has 13 amino acids. The germline V gene encodes CDR1 DFQATT and CDR2 SNEGSKA (reference sequence). V lost 6 bases and J lost 4, with 13 bases in between. The CDR3 nucleotides are TGCAGTGCCAGGAACACAGATAATCAGCCCCAGCATTTT. Its translation is CSARNTDNQPQHF.

This clonotype has ten or more counts. This rearrangement joins TRBV27 to TRBJ2-7; tentative D call: TRBD2 (7 bases). The V end lost 3 bases, the J end lost 9 bases, and 15 bases lay between the germline ends. This CDR3 spans 13 amino acids. The germline V gene encodes CDR1 MNHEY and CDR2 SMNVEV (reference sequence). The CDR3 loop is CASSFRGGRVQYF. The DNA for the CDR3 is TGTGCCAGCAGTTTTAGGGGGGGGCGAGTGCAGTACTTC.

In this sample, this clonotype turned up many times. V and J are TRBV29-1 and TRBJ2-1; 7 bases match TRBD2. Germline-derived CDR1 and CDR2 are SQVTM and ANQGSEA. The CDR3 is 15 amino acids. V was pared by 6 bases and J by 4 bases, with 12 bases of the junction left unmatched. The CDR3, as DNA: TGCAGCGTCCCGAAAGGCGGGAGACAGTACAATGAGCAGTTCTTC. It is translated as CSVPKGGRQYNEQFF.

This clonotype occurred a few times. The gene calls are TRBV18 and TRBJ2-3; D gene unclear. CDR1 and CDR2 from the germline V gene are KGHSH and LQKENI. The CDR3 sequence is 15 residues long. V shed 2 bases and J shed 3 bases, with 12 bases lying between them. The CDR3 nucleotides read TGTGCCAGCTCACCAGTCGTGGAGAGAACAGATACGCAGTATTTT. It codes for CASSPVVERTDTQYF.

This clonotype turned up a few times. The chain joins TRBV29-1 to TRBJ2-5; the D gene is possibly TRBD1 (6 bases). The CDR3 length is 14 residues. Trimming stripped 0 bases from V and 4 bases from J, with 12 bases between. Germline V lookup: CDR1 SQVTM, CDR2 ANQGSEA. Written as DNA, the CDR3 is TGCAGCGTTGAAGATCTCAGGGGTCGAGAGACCCAGTACTTC. This translates into CSVEDLRGRETQYF.

This rearrangement joins TRBV6-5 to TRBJ2-5; 10 bases are shared with TRBD2. This CDR3 has 15 residues. V shed 0 bases and J 6 bases; nucleotides not matched to a gene: 4. CDR1 is MNHEY and CDR2 is SVGAGI in the germline V gene. The CDR3 loop is CASSYSSSGSQTQYF. CDR3 sequence (DNA): TGTGCCAGCAGTTACTCGTCTAGCGGGAGCCAGACCCAGTACTTC.

This clonotype was recorded at least ten times. V is TRBV20-1 and J is TRBJ2-1; TRBD2 aligns across 8 bases. J lost 6 bases, V lost 6 bases, and 13 bases had no gene match. Germline V CDR1 and CDR2: DFQATT, SNEGSKA (reference sequence). The CDR3 totals 15 residues. The chain's CDR3 is CSAASSSGRTNEQFF. The CDR3 coding sequence is TGCAGTGCCGCTTCCTCCAGCGGGAGAACCAATGAGCAGTTCTTC.

This clonotype was counted ten times or more. J is TRBJ1-6 and V is TRBV2, with D hard to call. V lost 3 bases, J lost 7 bases, and 7 bases lay in between. CDR3 size: 13 residues. Germline values: CDR1 SNHLY, CDR2 FYNNEI. CDR3 protein: CASSDPVNSPLHF. DNA for the CDR3: TGTGCCAGCAGTGATCCCGTAAATTCACCCCTCCACTTT.

The sample holds many counts of this clonotype. J is TRBJ2-7 and V is TRBV27, with D possibly TRBD1 on 6 matching bases. V was trimmed by 7 bases and J by 3 bases, leaving 16 bases between them. Germline V lookup: CDR1 MNHEY, CDR2 SMNVEV (reference sequence). This CDR3 comprises 14 residues. The CDR3 region is CASNSQGRLYEQYF. The CDR3, as DNA: TGTGCCAGCAACTCACAGGGCCGCCTCTACGAGCAGTACTTC.

This clonotype appeared a few times. The J gene is TRBJ1-1, the V gene TRBV6-2 or TRBV6-3; no clear D. The CDR3 consists of 13 residues. The ends were cut back, 2 bases at V and 4 bases at J, with 8 bases in the middle. From germline, CDR1 is MNHEY and CDR2 SVGEGT. The CDR3 DNA reads as TGTGCCAGCAGTTACCGGAGTCTCACTGAAGCTTTCTTT. It yields the protein CASSYRSLTEAFF.

There are many counts of this clonotype. This rearrangement joins TRBV7-8 to TRBJ2-1; D ambiguous. Germline V gene sequence: CDR1 SGHVS, CDR2 FQNEAQ. V was trimmed by 3 bases and J by 4 bases, leaving 7 bases between them. This CDR3 spans 13 amino acids. CDR3 protein: CASSLTRYNEQFF. Written as DNA, the CDR3 is TGTGCCAGCAGCTTGACCCGTTACAATGAGCAGTTCTTC. The full variable domain, with the rest looked up from reference TRBV7-8 and TRBJ2-1, is GAGVSQSPRYKVAKRGQDVALRCDPISGHVSLFWYQQALGQGPEFLTYFQNEAQLDKSGLPSDRFFAERPEGSVSTLKIQRTQQEDSAVYLCASSLTRYNEQFFGPGTRLTVL.

This clonotype came up a few times. J is TRBJ1-1 and V is TRBV4-1, with D unclear. The CDR3 runs 14 residues. Between the trimmed V and J ends, which lost 0 bases and 6 bases, there was a span of 11 bases. Germline V gene lookup returns CDR1 MGHRA and CDR2 YSYEKL. CDR3 residues: CASSQETGVSEAFF. DNA for the CDR3: TGCGCCAGCAGCCAAGAGACCGGCGTTTCTGAAGCTTTCTTT.

This clonotype has ten or more counts. This chain joins TRBV7-9 and TRBJ2-7, with D unresolved. V shed 5 bases and J shed 2 bases, with 10 bases lying between them. This CDR3 has 13 residues. In germline, CDR1 is SEHNR, CDR2 FQNEAQ (reference sequence). The CDR3 DNA reads TGTGCCAGCAGCACCGGTTGGACCTACGAGCAGTACTTC. Protein sequence: CASSTGWTYEQYF.

A note on this clonotype: Just one base apart from a much larger clone, this may be a read error. This chain uses TRBV10-3 with TRBJ1-2; no reliable D call. The CDR3 consists of 14 residues. CDR1 and CDR2 (germline): ENHRY, SYGVKD. CDR3 nucleotide sequence: TGTGCCATCAGTGAGGGGCAGGTCCTTGAAGGCTGCACCTTC. As protein: CAISEGQVLEGCTF.

This clonotype appeared many times. The V gene is TRBV2, the J gene TRBJ2-3; D gene ambiguous. This CDR3 has 14 residues. V gave up 5 bases and J gave up 2 bases, with 11 bases separating them. The V gene's germline CDR1 is SNHLY and CDR2 FYNNEI. The CDR3 coding sequence is TGTGCCAGCAGTATGTTGGGTTCCACAGATACGCAGTATTTT. Protein sequence: CASSMLGSTDTQYF. Looking up the rest from reference TRBV2 and TRBJ2-3 gives the full variable domain: EPEVTQTPSHQVTQMGQEVILRCVPISNHLYFYWYRQILGQKVEFLVSFYNNEISEKSEIFDDQFSVERPDGSNFTLKIRSTKLEDSAMYFCASSMLGSTDTQYFGPGTRLTVL.

Ten or more counts support this clonotype. The chain recombines TRBV10-3 with TRBJ2-1, with 9 bases matching TRBD2. J lost 8 bases, V lost 3 bases, and 8 bases had no gene match. CDR3 size: 15 residues. The V gene's germline CDR1 is ENHRY and CDR2 SYGVKD. CDR3 amino acids: CAISDRSGGIDEQFF. The CDR3 nucleotides are TGTGCCATCAGTGATAGGAGCGGGGGGATTGATGAGCAGTTCTTC.

This sequence joins TRBV7-9 and TRBJ2-2; possible D gene TRBD2, 5 bases. Deletions cut 11 bases from V and 2 bases from J, with 18 bases between. The CDR3 consists of 15 residues. From germline, CDR1 is SEHNR and CDR2 FQNEAQ (reference sequence). CDR3 loop: CAGQFGDLNTGELFF. The CDR3 coding sequence is TGTGCCGGTCAGTTCGGGGATCTTAACACCGGGGAGCTGTTTTTT.

The chain links TRBV6-6 to TRBJ2-5; 9 positions agree with TRBD2. Germline CDR1 reads MNHNY; CDR2 reads SVGAGI (reference sequence). The trim removed 4 bases at V and 5 bases at J, leaving 14 bases unmatched. The CDR3 is 17 amino acids. CDR3 in DNA: TGTGCCAGCAGTTCCGACTTTAGCGGGGGCCCCCGTGAGACCCAGTACTTC. This codes for CASSSDFSGGPRETQYF.

This clonotype was recorded at least ten times. The chain is built from TRBV27 and TRBJ1-4, with D unclear. Looked up from germline, CDR1 is MNHEY and CDR2 is SMNVEV (reference sequence). The CDR3 contains 15 residues. Trimming stripped 7 bases from V and 7 bases from J, with 19 bases between. The CDR3: CASTPMGNLGEKLFF. CDR3 coding DNA: TGTGCCAGCACCCCCATGGGGAATTTGGGTGAAAAACTGTTTTTT.

There are many counts of this clonotype. The V and J genes are TRBV6-6 and TRBJ2-7; the match to TRBD1 covers 10 bases. The J segment lost 0 bases and the V segment lost 5 bases, leaving 10 bases of the junction unmatched. The CDR3 sequence is 17 residues long. CDR1 is MNHNY and CDR2 is SVGAGI in the germline V gene (reference sequence). The chain's CDR3 is CASSPLGTGESSYEQYF. The CDR3 DNA sequence: TGTGCCAGCAGTCCCCTTGGGACAGGGGAAAGCTCCTACGAGCAGTACTTC.

The V call is TRBV10-3, the J call TRBJ2-1, with TRBD1 matching 9 bases. Germline V gene lookup returns CDR1 ENHRY and CDR2 SYGVKD. The J segment lost 8 bases and the V segment lost 11 bases, leaving 13 bases of the junction unmatched. The CDR3 consists of 14 residues. CDR3 sequence (DNA): TGTGCCGTCGTTCCGGGACAGGGTACCGATGAGCAGTTCTTC. Protein product: CAVVPGQGTDEQFF.

In its sample, this clonotype was seen a few times. V gene TRBV29-1 combines with J gene TRBJ1-2; D might be TRBD1 (5 bases). The CDR3 totals 12 residues. V was trimmed by 2 bases and J by 6 bases, leaving 10 bases between them. Germline V lookup: CDR1 SQVTM, CDR2 ANQGSEA. CDR3 nucleotide sequence: TGCAGCGTTGAACCGGGGCCGGATGGCTACACCTTC. Protein: CSVEPGPDGYTF.

This clonotype has ten or more counts. The V gene is TRBV5-1, the J gene TRBJ1-1; unclear D gene. The V end lost 1 base, the J end lost 1 base, and 17 bases lay between the germline ends. There are 17 residues in the CDR3. Germline lookup yields CDR1 SGHRS and CDR2 YFSETQ. CDR3 coding DNA: TGCGCCAGCAGCTTGCGTGGAGACTGGTCTAAGAACACTGAAGCTTTCTTT. It yields the protein CASSLRGDWSKNTEAFF.